The T cell receptor beta chain under discussion was sequenced for a study of CD8+CD57+ T cells in acquired aplastic anemia. Genomic DNA provided the template from which TCR beta VDJ and CDR3 profiles were obtained. TCRdb passed the reads through MiXCR, listing each CDR3 protein once. Among about 220,000 distinct CDR3 sequences listed, around half were seen once. From germline, CDR1 is MNHEY and CDR2 SVGAGI. Trimming cost V 4 bases and J 1 base, with 13 bases left between them. The CDR3 extends over 16 amino acids. This clonotype was detected many times. Sequencing involved patients with CD8+CD57+ cell expansion previously shown by flow cytometry.

The clonotype originates from a human donor with aplastic anemia. Input material: sorted CD4+, CD8+, or CD8+CD57+ T cells (not recorded which) from PBMCs. This chain connects TRBV6-5 to TRBJ2-2; tentatively, D is TRBD1 or TRBD2 (6 bases each). The CDR3 nucleotides are TGTGCCAGCAGTTGGGGGCTAGCGAAGAACACCGGGGAGCTGTTTTTT. It yields the protein CASSWGLAKNTGELFF.